This T cell receptor (beta chain) was identified during a study of tumor and adjacent non-tumor tissue in lung cancer. Across the study: Patients comprised 12 adenocarcinoma, a couple of squamous cell carcinoma and 1 small cell lung cancer. Stage I to III disease affected about nine men and roughly 5 women aged about 30 to 85. About 4.17 million productive TCRbeta reads were obtained per sample on average.

For this clonotype: This could be a read error, since a much larger clone is one nucleotide away.

No cell sorting was done before RNA was extracted from the tissue. TCRbeta libraries were built with three rounds of nested PCR, modified from ARM-PCR. TCRdb independently ran MiXCR on the multiplex PCR reads; one entry per CDR3 protein. The sample consists of some 200,000 distinct CDR3 sequences, about two thirds of them appearing once. This CDR3 has 16 residues. Germline CDR1 SGHNT, CDR2 YYREEE (reference sequence). Trimming cost V 2 bases and J 8 bases, with 20 bases left between them. Source material: lung tumor tissue. This clonotype was obtained from a man in his fifties or sixties with non-small cell lung cancer. The chain carries TRBV5-4 and TRBJ2-1; tentative D call: TRBD2 (5 bases). The CDR3 loop reads CASSLSARGPYHEQFF. CDR3 coding DNA: TGTGCCAGCAGCTTATCAGCGAGAGGGCCTTACCATGAGCAGTTCTTC.